This TCR beta chain comes out of a study of breast tumors, draining lymph nodes, adjacent tissues. In its sample, this clonotype was seen many times. What it binds is unknown. Study-level results: Most tumor T cells seemingly derive from lymph node, then expand in tumor. Luminal-like breast cancer showed significantly greater tumor-nontumor repertoire similarity than basal-like breast cancer did.

One entry per CDR3 protein results from TCRdb running MiXCR on the multiplex PCR reads. The profile shows 200,000 to 300,000 distinct CDR3 sequences, 30% to 35% of them singletons. The lymph nodes were axillary draining lymph nodes from breast cancer patients. Sequenced material: axillary lymph node tissue. The sequence came from a female donor with breast cancer. Some clones in this sample may be carry-over from other donors' samples.

The CDR3 here is CASSLTGTSGNEQFF. Written as DNA, the CDR3 is TGTGCCAGCAGCTTGACCGGGACTAGCGGGAATGAGCAGTTCTTC. The chain has TRBV5-8 and TRBJ2-1; 12 nucleotides match TRBD2. The CDR3 is 15 amino acids. CDR1 is SGHTS and CDR2 is YDEGEE in the germline V gene. V lost 1 base and J lost 7; bases outside the gene matches: 3.